These T cell receptor beta chains were read from a single sample in a study of blood T cell repertoires in COVID-19. The assay was immunoSEQ multiplex PCR, and TCRdb's table has in-frame clones only and misses some. In the table there are more than 95,000 clones, about 91% of which are singletons. Sequencing was performed on peripheral blood. These receptor sequences come from a human donor in a cohort sampled during active COVID-19. Both conserved end residues are part of each CDR3. The order of the fields is V gene, J gene, clone size, D gene, CDR3 protein, CDR3 DNA. D genes are given only for firm matches. Part of the rows lack a size; the others show once, few, many or a class for expanded clones.

TRBV28	TRBJ2-5	once	-	CASSSPVVTQYF	TGTGCCAGCAGTTCCCCGGTAGTCACCCAGTACTTC
TRBV6-1	TRBJ1-4	-	TRBD1	CASSDDRGQNEKLFF	TGTGCCAGCAGTGACGACAGGGGTCAGAATGAAAAACTGTTTTTT
TRBV18	TRBJ2-5	-	-	CASSSQRLQTQYF	TGTGCCAGCTCATCTCAGAGGTTACAGACCCAGTACTTC
TRBV19	TRBJ1-2	few	TRBD1	CASTDRVQGYTF	TGTGCCAGTACGGACAGGGTACAGGGCTACACCTTC
TRBV7-7	TRBJ2-1	-	TRBD2	CASSLRREPYNEQFF	TGTGCCAGCAGCCTCAGGCGGGAGCCCTACAATGAGCAGTTCTTC
TRBV27	TRBJ1-5	-	TRBD1	CASRKGQGNSQPQHF	TGTGCCAGCAGAAAAGGACAGGGGAATAGTCAGCCCCAGCATTTT
TRBV12-3/TRBV12-4	TRBJ1-2	once	-	CASSSSSGDGYTF	TGTGCCAGCAGCTCGTCCTCGGGGGATGGCTACACCTTC
TRBV9	TRBJ1-1	-	-	CASSPPTMNTEAFF	TGTGCCAGCAGCCCTCCGACAATGAACACTGAAGCTTTCTTT
TRBV4-1	TRBJ1-3	-	-	CASSQVQVALGNTIYF	TGCGCCAGCAGCCAGGTTCAGGTTGCCCTCGGAAACACCATATATTTT
TRBV29-1	TRBJ1-1	-	-	CSAGRGTEAFF	TGCAGCGCCGGGCGGGGCACTGAAGCTTTCTTT
TRBV7-9	TRBJ2-6	-	TRBD1	CASSIRTGKNANVLTF	TGTGCCAGCAGCATAAGGACAGGTAAAAATGCCAACGTCCTGACTTTC
TRBV9	TRBJ2-5	-	-	CASSVGAQETQYF	TGTGCCAGCAGCGTAGGGGCTCAAGAGACCCAGTACTTC
TRBV7-7	TRBJ1-2	-	-	CASSLASRAPRAYGYTF	TGTGCTAGCAGCTTAGCCTCCCGGGCCCCCAGGGCCTATGGCTACACCTTC
TRBV5-1	TRBJ2-3	-	TRBD1	CASSKPNQGAGRSTDTQYF	TGCGCCAGCTCCAAACCCAACCAGGGGGCTGGTAGGAGCACAGATACGCAGTATTTT
TRBV19	TRBJ2-3	-	TRBD2	CASTTSGGTDTQYF	TGTGCCAGTACGACTAGCGGGGGAACAGATACGCAGTATTTT
TRBV5-1	TRBJ2-7	once	-	CASSLSWGVYEQYF	TGCGCCAGCAGCCTCAGTTGGGGGGTCTACGAGCAGTACTTC
TRBV27	TRBJ2-1	once	TRBD2	CASSFGGRAPEQFF	TGTGCCAGCAGTTTCGGGGGGAGGGCCCCTGAGCAGTTCTTC
TRBV4-3	TRBJ2-4	-	-	CASSQESTLAKNIQYF	TGCGCCAGCAGCCAAGAGAGTACTCTAGCCAAAAACATTCAGTACTTC
TRBV6-6	TRBJ2-7	-	-	CASSYKVDSSYEQYF	TGTGCCAGCAGTTACAAGGTCGACAGCTCCTACGAGCAGTACTTC
TRBV4-2	TRBJ1-3	-	TRBD1	CASSQVQGQAGNTIYF	TGTGCCAGCAGCCAAGTACAGGGACAGGCTGGAAACACCATATATTTT
TRBV7-3	TRBJ2-6	-	-	CASSLMRVTGANVLTF	TGTGCCAGCAGCTTAATGAGGGTAACTGGGGCCAACGTCCTGACTTTC
TRBV28	TRBJ2-7	-	TRBD1	CASSQWTGPSSYEQYF	TGTGCCAGCAGTCAATGGACAGGACCGAGCTCCTACGAGCAGTACTTC
TRBV30	TRBJ1-3	-	-	CAWRAQNTIYF	TGTGCCTGGAGAGCCCAAAACACCATATATTTT
TRBV25-1	TRBJ2-5	-	-	CASSPRGQETQYF	TGTGCCAGCAGTCCCAGGGGCCAAGAGACCCAGTACTTC
TRBV5-1	TRBJ2-3	-	-	CASSLLAGGAADTQYF	TGCGCCAGCAGCCTACTTGCTGGGGGGGCGGCAGATACGCAGTATTTT
TRBV19	TRBJ2-1	-	TRBD1	CASSLGQGGYNEQFF	TGTGCCAGTAGTTTGGGACAGGGGGGCTACAATGAGCAGTTCTTC
TRBV6-2/TRBV6-3	TRBJ2-7	-	-	CASSSSDTYSSYEQYF	TGTGCCAGCAGTTCTTCAGACACCTATAGCTCCTACGAGCAGTACTTC
TRBV7-2	TRBJ2-7	-	-	CASSLQGGGKTPYEQYF	TGTGCCAGCAGCTTACAAGGCGGAGGGAAGACCCCCTACGAGCAGTACTTC
TRBV28	TRBJ2-1	-	-	CASSLAGRGDNEQFF	TGTGCCAGCAGTTTAGCGGGAAGGGGTGACAATGAGCAGTTCTTC
TRBV6-2/TRBV6-3	TRBJ2-5	-	-	CASSYPVETQYF	TGTGCCAGCAGTTATCCGGTGGAGACCCAGTACTTC
TRBV5-4	TRBJ1-2	-	-	CASSLRGAHYGYTF	TGTGCCAGCAGCTTGCGGGGGGCTCACTATGGCTACACCTTC
TRBV7-9	TRBJ2-5	-	TRBD2	CASSPGLAGGETQYF	TGTGCCAGCAGCCCCGGACTAGCGGGAGGAGAGACCCAGTACTTC
TRBV15	TRBJ2-1	-	TRBD1	CATSRASRGYEQFF	TGTGCCACCAGCAGAGCCTCCAGGGGGTATGAGCAGTTCTTC
TRBV18	TRBJ1-2	-	-	CASSPGAEPNYGYTF	TGTGCCAGCTCACCTGGGGCAGAACCAAACTATGGCTACACCTTC
TRBV14	TRBJ2-1	-	-	CASSSTRKQFF	TGTGCCAGCAGCTCCACTAGAAAACAGTTCTTC
TRBV9	TRBJ1-1	-	TRBD1	CASSVAAGGEAFF	TGTGCCAGCAGCGTAGCTGCAGGGGGCGAAGCTTTCTTT
TRBV10-3	TRBJ2-1	-	-	CAISEIASSYNEQFF	TGTGCCATCAGTGAAATCGCGAGCTCCTACAATGAGCAGTTCTTC
TRBV18	TRBJ2-5	-	TRBD1	CASSPLDRGETQYF	TGTGCCAGCTCACCTCTCGACAGGGGGGAGACCCAGTACTTC
TRBV19	TRBJ2-7	few	-	CASTERSGYEQYF	TGTGCCAGTACCGAGAGGAGTGGCTACGAGCAGTACTTC
TRBV2	TRBJ1-5	-	-	CASKRGAHSNQPQHF	TGTGCCAGCAAAAGAGGAGCACATAGCAATCAGCCCCAGCATTTT
TRBV27	TRBJ1-1	-	-	CASSQLSGEAFF	TGTGCCAGCAGTCAGCTTTCAGGTGAAGCTTTCTTT
TRBV2	TRBJ1-6	-	TRBD1	CASSFGVGTGSSPLHF	TGTGCCAGCAGCTTTGGAGTAGGGACAGGGAGTTCACCCCTCCACTTT
TRBV14	TRBJ1-1	few	-	CASSPSRAVNTEAFF	TGTGCCAGCAGCCCTTCCAGGGCGGTGAACACTGAAGCTTTCTTT